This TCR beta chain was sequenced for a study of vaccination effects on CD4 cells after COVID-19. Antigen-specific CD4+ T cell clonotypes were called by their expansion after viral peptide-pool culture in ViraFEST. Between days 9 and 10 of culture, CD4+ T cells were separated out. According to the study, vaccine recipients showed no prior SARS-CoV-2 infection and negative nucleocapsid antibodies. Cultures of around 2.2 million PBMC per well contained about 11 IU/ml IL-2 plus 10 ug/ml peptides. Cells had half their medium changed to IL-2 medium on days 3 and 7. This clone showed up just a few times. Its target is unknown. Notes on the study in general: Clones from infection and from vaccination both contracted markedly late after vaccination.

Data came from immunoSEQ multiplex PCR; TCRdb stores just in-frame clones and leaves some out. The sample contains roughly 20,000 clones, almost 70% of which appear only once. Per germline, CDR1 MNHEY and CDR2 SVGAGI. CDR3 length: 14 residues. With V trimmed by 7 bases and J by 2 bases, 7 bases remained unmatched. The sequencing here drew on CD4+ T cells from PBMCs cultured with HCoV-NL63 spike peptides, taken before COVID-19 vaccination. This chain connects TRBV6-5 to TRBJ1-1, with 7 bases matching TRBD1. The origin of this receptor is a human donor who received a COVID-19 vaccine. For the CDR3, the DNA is TGTGCCAGCACCAAGAGGGACAGAAACACTGAAGCTTTCTTT. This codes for CASTKRDRNTEAFF.